This T cell receptor (beta chain) was sequenced during a study of T-cell memory formation after mild COVID-19. Study in general: TCR clustering was largely donor specific. Findings and limits, study-wide: CM and EM subsets held most contracting CD4+ clones; EMRA held CD8+ ones. Cross-reactive memory apparently joined, as some responding clones appeared in pre-infection memory.

The CDR3 length is 15 residues. CDR1 and CDR2 from the germline V gene are SGHTA and FQGNSA. After removal of 5 bases from V and 6 bases from J, the junction contained 7 bases not matched to a gene. Each CDR3 protein is one row after TCRdb ran MiXCR on the 5' RACE reads. The table has some 450,000 distinct CDR3 sequences, 15% to 20% seen once; the top ten hold approximately 21%. Regarding this clonotype: What it binds is not known.

The chain links TRBV7-2 to TRBJ2-3; 11 positions agree with TRBD2. This clonotype was obtained from a man aged 18 to 29 who had mild COVID-19 (a few samples of this study predate the infection). Cell type and time point are not known. The source material was PBMCs or a T cell subset sorted from them (not recorded which). The CDR3 sequence: CASSQLAGGGDTQYF. Written as DNA, the CDR3 is TGTGCCAGCAGCCAGCTAGCGGGGGGTGGGGATACGCAGTATTTT.